Reported below is one T cell receptor beta chain. This record comes from a study of T cells in Graves' hyperthyroidism and ophthalmopathy. Amplified regions were TCR beta CDR3 sequences from RNA transcripts. The HTBI primer set served for first-round RT-PCR of the TCR CDR3. Each CDR3 protein is one row after TCRdb ran MiXCR on the multiplex PCR reads. The data hold 450,000 to 600,000 distinct CDR3 sequences, with around 20% observed a single time. Each diagnosis was grounded in clinical symptoms, serum thyroxine and TRAb, thyroid ultrasound, and orbital computed tomography. The authors took PBMCs from 10 ml fresh peripheral blood. Sequenced input: blood. The origin of this receptor is a man aged 40-49 years with Graves' ophthalmopathy.

This chain's CDR3 is CASSLRRASGSSGGELFF. CDR3 nucleotides: TGTGCCAGCAGCCTCCGAAGGGCTAGCGGGTCGTCGGGCGGGGAGCTGTTTTTT. The chain links TRBV11-2 to TRBJ2-2; 8 nucleotides line up with TRBD2. This CDR3 has 18 residues. Trimming cost V 5 bases and J 7 bases; bases outside gene matches: 18. The germline V gene has CDR1 SGHAT and CDR2 FQNNGV.